The 12 T cell receptor beta chains listed next were all sequenced from one sample in a study of early stage breast cancer tumors. Measured with immunoSEQ multiplex PCR; TCRdb has only the in-frame clones, and not every one. The data show about 48,000 clones, 83% seen once. The sequenced sample was blood. These receptors originate from a person aged 50-59 years with breast cancer.

The chain combines TRBV19 with TRBJ2-7; D could derive from TRBD1 or TRBD2 (5 bases each). Germline V gene lookup returns CDR1 LNHDA and CDR2 SQIVND (reference sequence). The V gene lost 4 bases and the J gene lost 4 bases, with 11 bases spanning the gap. This CDR3 is 13 amino acids long. The CDR3 bases are TGTGCCAGTAGTAGGGGGTCGGCGTACGAGCAGTACTTC. Translating gives CASSRGSAYEQYF.

CDR3 region: CASTPDRSGELFF. CDR3 DNA: TGTGCCAGTACCCCGGACAGATCCGGGGAGCTGTTTTTT. The chain uses TRBV19 and TRBJ2-2; D is perhaps TRBD1 (6 bases). The CDR3 contains 13 residues. The germline CDR1 and CDR2 sequences are LNHDA and SQIVND (reference sequence). V was pared by 7 bases and J by 6 bases, with 12 bases between.

The rearrangement uses TRBV9 and TRBJ2-3; 9 nucleotides align to TRBD2. Germline-derived CDR1 and CDR2 are SGDLS and YYNGEE. The CDR3 is made up of 17 amino acids. Trimming took 0 bases from V and 4 from J; bases not matched to a gene: 9. CDR3 residues: CASSVDRSGRYPDTQYF. In DNA, the CDR3 is TGTGCCAGCAGCGTAGACCGCAGCGGGAGGTACCCAGATACGCAGTATTTT.

The rearrangement uses TRBV7-8 and TRBJ1-2; D call uncertain. Germline loops: CDR1 SGHVS, CDR2 FQNEAQ. The CDR3 has 15 residues. V was clipped by 1 base and J by 5 bases, with 14 bases between them. The CDR3 region is CASSLEFRPDYGYTF. The CDR3 nucleotides are TGTGCCAGCAGCTTAGAGTTCAGGCCTGATTATGGCTACACCTTC.

CDR3 DNA sequence: TGTGCCAGCACCTTCGGGGCAGTTCACAACACCATATATTTT. It yields the protein CASTFGAVHNTIYF. The chain has TRBV7-2 and TRBJ1-3; the D gene is possibly TRBD1 (5 bases). The CDR3 totals 14 residues. Germline V CDR1 and CDR2: SGHTA, FQGNSA. Trimming took off 7 bases at V and 7 bases at J, with 17 bases between the two ends.

The genes are TRBV9 and TRBJ1-3; no definite D call. Per germline, CDR1 SGDLS and CDR2 YYNGEE. V lost 2 bases and J 0 bases, leaving 6 bases between the germline ends. The CDR3 is made up of 14 amino acids. CDR3 sequence: CASSVQLSGNTIYF. Written as DNA, the CDR3 is TGTGCCAGCAGCGTGCAACTCTCTGGAAACACCATATATTTT.

V and J are TRBV5-1 and TRBJ1-6; 8 positions match TRBD1. This CDR3 has 18 amino acids. V lost 6 bases, J lost 0 bases, and 11 bases stayed unmatched. The germline gives CDR1 SGHRS, CDR2 YFSETQ. The CDR3 sequence is CASTPGGLPSSYNSPLHF. CDR3 coding DNA: TGCGCCAGCACCCCAGGGGGCCTCCCGAGCTCCTATAATTCACCCCTCCACTTT. Variable domain in full (rest from reference TRBV5-1 and TRBJ1-6): KAGVTQTPRYLIKTRGQQVTLSCSPISGHRSVSWYQQTPGQGLQFLFEYFSETQRNKGNFPGRFSGRQFSNSRSEMNVSTLELGDSALYLCASTPGGLPSSYNSPLHFGNGTRLTVT.

To note about this clone: The same CDR3 also results from other DNA sequences found in this sample. The chain has TRBV7-2 and TRBJ2-3; D is uncertain. CDR3 size: 12 residues. The germline V gene encodes CDR1 SGHTA and CDR2 FQGNSA. Trimming removed 3 bases from V and 0 bases from J, with 1 base in between. The DNA of the CDR3 is TGTGCCAGCAGCTTGAGCACAGATACGCAGTATTTT. Amino acid sequence: CASSLSTDTQYF.

This chain connects TRBV5-1 to TRBJ1-1; D is unresolved. The CDR3 length is 14 residues. The ends were cut back, 0 bases at V and 0 bases at J, with 6 bases in the middle. Germline loops: CDR1 SGHRS, CDR2 YFSETQ. The chain's CDR3 is CASSLVDVNTEAFF. Here the CDR3 DNA reads TGCGCCAGCAGCTTGGTCGACGTGAACACTGAAGCTTTCTTT.

The rearrangement joins TRBV11-2 to TRBJ1-4; tentatively, D is TRBD1 (5 bases). Germline V gene data show CDR1 as SGHAT and CDR2 as FQNNGV. The CDR3 sequence is 13 residues long. V lost 8 bases and J lost 5, with 12 bases in between. CDR3 nucleotide sequence: TGTGCCAGCGGTAACCAGGGAAATGAAAAACTGTTTTTT. Encoded protein: CASGNQGNEKLFF.

The sample holds a few counts of this clone. The chain is built from TRBV5-1 and TRBJ2-7, with 7 nucleotides matching TRBD2. Germline CDR1 and CDR2: SGHRS and YFSETQ. The V segment lost 4 bases and the J segment 4 bases; nucleotides outside the gene matches: 8. This CDR3 is 14 amino acids long. CDR3 loop: CASSRREKPYEQYF. The CDR3 DNA follows: TGCGCCAGCAGCAGGCGGGAGAAACCTTACGAGCAGTACTTC.

This clone was observed a few times. This chain uses TRBV5-4 with TRBJ2-1, with TRBD2 identical over 10 bases. Germline CDR1 reads SGHNT; CDR2 reads YYREEE (reference sequence). This CDR3 contains 15 residues. The V and J ends lost 1 base and 4 bases, in that order; junction bases with no gene match: 2. As DNA, the CDR3 is TGTGCCAGCAGCTTGACTAGCGGGGTATACAATGAGCAGTTCTTC. Amino acid sequence: CASSLTSGVYNEQFF.